This T cell receptor beta chain is from a study of CD8+CD57+ T cells in acquired aplastic anemia. Study observations and caveats: The study found no significant CD8+ Simpson's diversity difference between patients and controls.

Per germline, CDR1 KGHDR and CDR2 SFDVKD. Trimming pared 6 bases from V and 6 bases from J, leaving 8 bases between. The CDR3 contains 12 residues. Genomic DNA constituted the template upon which TCR beta VDJ and CDR3 profiling was performed. In TCRdb, the reads were re-called with MiXCR into one record per CDR3 protein. This table has 150,000 to 200,000 distinct CDR3 sequences, under 70% appearing once. A word on this clonotype: Antigen specificity is unknown.

The V call is TRBV24-1, the J call TRBJ1-5, with D possibly TRBD1 on 6 matching bases. The receptor's source is a human donor with severe aplastic anemia or a healthy control (not recorded which). The material sequenced was sorted CD4+, CD8+, or CD8+CD57+ T cells (not recorded which) from PBMCs. Here the CDR3 reads CATSKGGQPQHF. CDR3 coding DNA: TGTGCCACCAGTAAGGGGGGTCAGCCCCAGCATTTT.